The present T cell receptor (beta chain) was sequenced within a study of neurological immune-mediated disorders. V shed 4 bases and J 8 bases; nucleotides not matched to a gene: 11. Germline CDR1 SGHRS, CDR2 YFSETQ. This CDR3 comprises 17 residues. This clonotype was observed at least ten times. With 10-nucleotide random UMIs, 5'RACE was used to make the cDNA. TCRdb reprocessed the 5' RACE reads via MiXCR and lists one record per CDR3 protein. The sample consists of fewer than 85,000 distinct CDR3 sequences, 17% of them appearing once. The sequenced material came from PBMCs. The rearrangement joins TRBV5-1 to TRBJ2-1, with 14 bases matching TRBD2. The origin of this receptor is a woman in her 40s in good health. CDR3 residues: CASSKNYGTSGGHEQFF. The CDR3 nucleotides are TGCGCCAGCAGCAAAAACTACGGGACTAGCGGGGGCCATGAGCAGTTCTTC. Full variable domain (outside the CDR3, taken from reference TRBV5-1 and TRBJ2-1): KAGVTQTPRYLIKTRGQQVTLSCSPISGHRSVSWYQQTPGQGLQFLFEYFSETQRNKGNFPGRFSGRQFSNSRSEMNVSTLELGDSALYLCASSKNYGTSGGHEQFFGPGTRLTVL.